This T cell receptor beta chain was sequenced for a study of shared clonotypes between healthy human individuals. Assay used: immunoSEQ multiplex PCR; TCRdb lists only in-frame clones, some missing. This repertoire shows roughly 2.4 million clones, 90% to 96% found once; its top ten account for roughly 0.13%. The sequencing input was naive CD4+ T cells sorted from blood. Subset in this sample: CD45RA+ positively selected. The clonotype was recovered from a young man in good health.

The CDR3 DNA reads as TGTGCTAGTGGTTTGGTGTTAGCGGGAGGGTACAATGAGCAGTTCTTC. Translating it yields CASGLVLAGGYNEQFF. This rearrangement joins TRBV12-5 to TRBJ2-1; 11 bases match TRBD2. V shed 0 bases, J shed 4 bases, and the junction held 2 bases outside the gene matches. Germline CDR1 reads LGHNT; CDR2 reads FRNRAP. The CDR3 has 16 amino acids.